A single sample is the source of the 26 T cell receptor beta chains below, sequenced in a study of monozygotic twins with inflammatory bowel disease. TCRdb reprocessed the 5' RACE reads, keeping one entry per CDR3 protein, no DNA. The sample spans roughly 150,000 distinct CDR3 sequences; the ten largest clones claim approximately 3%. Specimen: blood. The receptors shown here come from a human donor with ulcerative colitis or Crohn's disease, or a healthy co-twin of an affected twin (not recorded which).

The chain has TRBV5-1 and TRBJ2-1; TCRdb reports TRBD1, a call that lacks DNA to check it against. Germline V gene lookup returns CDR1 SGHRS and CDR2 YFSETQ. This CDR3 contains 18 residues. The CDR3 loop reads CASSLVPTGGSSYNEQFF.

The chain links TRBV27 to TRBJ2-1; the TRBD1 assignment by TCRdb is unverifiable without DNA. CDR1 is MNHEY, CDR2 SMNVEV, per germline (reference sequence). CDR3 length: 13 residues. The CDR3 region is CASSRLRQTEQFF.

The CDR3 protein is CASTPGDYEQYF. The V gene is TRBV11-2, the J gene TRBJ2-7; TCRdb's D call, TRBD1, is unchecked because there is no DNA. The CDR3 totals 12 residues. Germline assignment: CDR1 SGHAT and CDR2 FQNNGV.

The chain couples TRBV15 to TRBJ1-6; TCRdb returns TRBD1, unconfirmable since there is no DNA. Germline V gives CDR1 LNHNV, CDR2 YYDKDF (reference sequence). There are 13 residues in the CDR3. The CDR3 protein is CATSRDLNSPLHF.

The chain employs TRBV7-3 and TRBJ2-1; as DNA is missing, the TRBD1 call by TCRdb cannot be tested. CDR1 and CDR2 from the germline V gene are SGHTA and FQGTGA. CDR3 length: 15 residues. The CDR3 sequence: CASSPLRGSYNEQFF.

The gene calls are TRBV3-1 and TRBJ2-1; TCRdb calls TRBD1, which cannot be checked without DNA. The CDR3 loop spans 16 amino acids. In germline, CDR1 is LGHDT, CDR2 YNNKEL (reference sequence). The CDR3 region is CASSQSGRESYNEQFF.

The chain uses TRBV6-2 or TRBV6-3 and TRBJ1-3; TCRdb reports TRBD1, a call that lacks DNA to check it against. Germline V gene lookup returns CDR1 MNHEY and CDR2 SVGEGT. This CDR3 is built from 13 residues. The CDR3 loop reads CASRTSSGNTIYF.

This chain joins TRBV10-3 and TRBJ1-1; TCRdb's D call, TRBD1, is unchecked because there is no DNA. This CDR3 spans 14 amino acids. Germline V gene data show CDR1 as ENHRY and CDR2 as SYGVKD. This CDR3 reads CAISESGGTTEAFF.

This chain links TRBV7-3 with TRBJ2-1. Germline assignment: CDR1 SGHTA and CDR2 FQGTGA. The CDR3 is made up of 12 amino acids. CDR3 region: CASSFVYNEQYF.

The rearrangement uses TRBV30 and TRBJ2-2. This CDR3 has 14 residues. Germline values: CDR1 GTSNPN, CDR2 SVGIG (reference sequence). CDR3 sequence: CAWRISSNTGELFF.

The chain joins TRBV10-2 to TRBJ2-1; the TCRdb D gene call, TRBD2, has no DNA to confirm it. CDR3 length: 15 residues. Germline V gives CDR1 WSHSY, CDR2 SAAADI. CDR3 sequence: CASTGTSGSYNEQFF.

The chain has TRBV6-2 or TRBV6-3 and TRBJ2-7; the TCRdb call, TRBD2, lacks DNA for checking. CDR1 and CDR2 from the germline V gene are MNHEY and SVGEGT. CDR3 size: 18 residues. CDR3 loop: CASSYPTSGRGTTYEQYF.

V and J are TRBV9 and TRBJ2-3; TCRdb designates TRBD1, a call that cannot be tested without DNA. Germline V gives CDR1 SGDLS, CDR2 YYNGEE. The CDR3 covers 15 residues. The CDR3 here is CASSVRDFHTDTQYF. The variable domain in full, completed from reference TRBV9 and TRBJ2-3, reads DSGVTQTPKHLITATGQRVTLRCSPRSGDLSVYWYQQSLDQGLQFLIQYYNGEERAKGNILERFSAQQFPDLHSELNLSSLELGDSALYFCASSVRDFHTDTQYFGPGTRLTVL.

The chain links TRBV28 to TRBJ1-1; TCRdb's assignment of TRBD1 cannot be checked, as there is no DNA. Germline V gene sequence: CDR1 MDHEN, CDR2 SYDVKM. There are 16 residues in the CDR3. CDR3: CASTPVGQGGKTEAFF.

This chain uses TRBV19 with TRBJ2-2; TCRdb's assignment of TRBD2 cannot be checked, as there is no DNA. The length of the CDR3 is 14 residues. Germline loops: CDR1 LNHDA, CDR2 SQIVND (reference sequence). The CDR3 reads CASTSSLGAGELFF.

This clonotype is identified as medium-sized from frequency. The chain couples TRBV5-1 to TRBJ2-1. CDR3 length equals 11 residues. Germline V gene lookup returns CDR1 SGHRS and CDR2 YFSETQ. The CDR3 loop reads CASSLANEQFF.

The chain uses TRBV10-3 and TRBJ1-2; TCRdb's D call of TRBD1 is untestable without DNA. This CDR3 spans 16 amino acids. Germline-derived CDR1 and CDR2 are ENHRY and SYGVKD. The CDR3 is CAIRKDSGGVLYGYTF.

This chain joins TRBV5-5 and TRBJ2-1; TCRdb returns TRBD1, unconfirmable since there is no DNA. The length of the CDR3 is 15 residues. CDR1 and CDR2 (germline): SGHKS, YYEKEE (reference sequence). CDR3 sequence: CASSSRQGPRDEQFF.

This sequence joins TRBV20-1 and TRBJ1-5. Germline V gene data show CDR1 as DFQATT and CDR2 as SNEGSKA (reference sequence). This CDR3 is 12 amino acids long. The CDR3 is CSASGSNQPQHF.

The chain carries TRBV6-2 or TRBV6-3 and TRBJ2-7. Per the germline V gene, CDR1 is MNHEY and CDR2 is SVGEGT. The CDR3 consists of 15 residues. The CDR3 sequence: CASSYVSGVSYEQYF.

The rearrangement joins TRBV9 to TRBJ1-3. Per the germline V gene, CDR1 is SGDLS and CDR2 is YYNGEE. The CDR3 is 16 residues long. CDR3 region: CASSSTTGLAGNTIYF.

The rearrangement uses TRBV15 and TRBJ2-2. There are 17 residues in the CDR3. Per the germline V gene, CDR1 is LNHNV and CDR2 is YYDKDF (reference sequence). The CDR3 protein is CATSREIIDDRTGELFF.

The chain is built from TRBV4-2 and TRBJ1-6. CDR1 and CDR2 (germline): LGHNA, YNFKEQ. This CDR3 is 17 amino acids long. The CDR3 protein is CASSQGEKLIVNSPLHF.

This chain uses TRBV11-2 with TRBJ2-5; the TCRdb D gene call, TRBD2, has no DNA to confirm it. This CDR3 comprises 18 residues. The germline gives CDR1 SGHAT, CDR2 FQNNGV. The CDR3 sequence: CASSYSLGLAGDPETQYF.

The chain links TRBV4-2 to TRBJ2-7; TCRdb gives TRBD2 as the D gene, but with no DNA this cannot be confirmed. The germline gives CDR1 LGHNA, CDR2 YNFKEQ. The CDR3 contains 16 residues. CDR3 region: CASSQGETREGYEQYF.

The rearrangement links TRBV20-1 to TRBJ2-4. CDR3 size: 14 residues. Germline CDR1 DFQATT, CDR2 SNEGSKA (reference sequence). The CDR3 sequence is CSASVQAAKNIQYF.